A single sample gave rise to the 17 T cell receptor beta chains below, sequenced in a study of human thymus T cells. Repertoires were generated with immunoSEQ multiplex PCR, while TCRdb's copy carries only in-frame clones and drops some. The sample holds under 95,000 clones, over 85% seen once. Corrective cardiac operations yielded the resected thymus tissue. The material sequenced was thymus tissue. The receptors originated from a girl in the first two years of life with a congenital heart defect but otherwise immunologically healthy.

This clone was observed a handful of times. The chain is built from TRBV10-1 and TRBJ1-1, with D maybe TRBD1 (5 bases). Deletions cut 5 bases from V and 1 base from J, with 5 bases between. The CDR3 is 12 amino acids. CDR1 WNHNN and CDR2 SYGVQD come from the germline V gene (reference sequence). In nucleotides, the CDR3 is TGCGCCAGCAGTCAGGGGAACACTGAAGCTTTCTTT. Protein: CASSQGNTEAFF.

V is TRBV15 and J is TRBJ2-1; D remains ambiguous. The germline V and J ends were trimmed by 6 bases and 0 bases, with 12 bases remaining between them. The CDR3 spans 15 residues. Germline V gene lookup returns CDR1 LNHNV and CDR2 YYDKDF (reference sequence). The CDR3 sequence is CATRLGKSSYNEQFF. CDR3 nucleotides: TGTGCCACCAGACTTGGAAAGAGCTCCTACAATGAGCAGTTCTTC.

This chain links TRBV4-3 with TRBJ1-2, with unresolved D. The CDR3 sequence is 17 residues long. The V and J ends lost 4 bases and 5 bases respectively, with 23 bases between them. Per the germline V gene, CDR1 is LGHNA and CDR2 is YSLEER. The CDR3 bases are TGCGCCAGCAGCCGCCAACTCTCAAGACAAAGGAGGTATGGCTACACCTTC. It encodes CASSRQLSRQRRYGYTF.

Written as DNA, the CDR3 is TGTGCCAGCAGCTTAGTACCCTTTGGACAGGAAACCTCTGGGGCCAACGTCCTGACTTTC. This gives the protein CASSLVPFGQETSGANVLTF. The gene calls are TRBV13 and TRBJ2-6, with 7 positions matching TRBD1. Germline trimming cut 1 base from V and 0 bases from J; bases unmatched to any gene: 12. The germline CDR1 and CDR2 sequences are PRHDT and FYEKMQ (reference sequence). This CDR3 region has 20 residues.

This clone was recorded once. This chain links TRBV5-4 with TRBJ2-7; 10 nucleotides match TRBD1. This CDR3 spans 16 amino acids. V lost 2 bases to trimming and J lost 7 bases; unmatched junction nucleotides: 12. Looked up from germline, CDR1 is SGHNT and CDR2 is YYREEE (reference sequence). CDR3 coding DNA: TGTGCCAGCAGCTTTAGGGACAGGGGCGCCCCGTCAGAGCAGTACTTC. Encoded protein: CASSFRDRGAPSEQYF.

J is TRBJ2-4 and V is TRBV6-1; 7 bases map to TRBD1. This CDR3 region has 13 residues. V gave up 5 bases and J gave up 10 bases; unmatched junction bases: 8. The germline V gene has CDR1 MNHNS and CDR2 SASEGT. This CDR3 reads CASSLDRVFIQYF. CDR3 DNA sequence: TGTGCCAGCAGTCTCGACAGGGTCTTTATTCAGTACTTC.

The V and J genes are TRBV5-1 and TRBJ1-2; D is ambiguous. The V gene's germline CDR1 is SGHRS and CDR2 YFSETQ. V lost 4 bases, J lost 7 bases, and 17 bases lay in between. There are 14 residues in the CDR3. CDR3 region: CASSQLEARRGYTF. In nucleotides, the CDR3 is TGCGCCAGCAGCCAGCTTGAGGCCAGGCGTGGCTACACCTTC. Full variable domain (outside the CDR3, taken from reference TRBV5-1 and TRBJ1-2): KAGVTQTPRYLIKTRGQQVTLSCSPISGHRSVSWYQQTPGQGLQFLFEYFSETQRNKGNFPGRFSGRQFSNSRSEMNVSTLELGDSALYLCASSQLEARRGYTFGSGTRLTVV.

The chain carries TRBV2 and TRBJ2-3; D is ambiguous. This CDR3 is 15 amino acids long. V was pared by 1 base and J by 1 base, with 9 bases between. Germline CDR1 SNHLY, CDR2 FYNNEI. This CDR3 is CASSEGRPCTDTQYF. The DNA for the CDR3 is TGTGCCAGCAGTGAAGGACGGCCGTGCACAGATACGCAGTATTTT. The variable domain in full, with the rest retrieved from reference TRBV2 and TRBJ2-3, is EPEVTQTPSHQVTQMGQEVILRCVPISNHLYFYWYRQILGQKVEFLVSFYNNEISEKSEIFDDQFSVERPDGSNFTLKIRSTKLEDSAMYFCASSEGRPCTDTQYFGPGTRLTVL.

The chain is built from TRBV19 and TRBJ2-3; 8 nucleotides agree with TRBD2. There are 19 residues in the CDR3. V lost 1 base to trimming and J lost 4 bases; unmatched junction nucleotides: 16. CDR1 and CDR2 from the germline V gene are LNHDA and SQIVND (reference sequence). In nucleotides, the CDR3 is TGTGCCAGTAGTATAGGGACGCGAGGAAGGACTAGCCGCCCAGATACGCAGTATTTT. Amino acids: CASSIGTRGRTSRPDTQYF.

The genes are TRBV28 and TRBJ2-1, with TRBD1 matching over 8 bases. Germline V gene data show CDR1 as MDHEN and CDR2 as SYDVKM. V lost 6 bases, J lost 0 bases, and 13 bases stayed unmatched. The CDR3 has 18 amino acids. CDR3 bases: TGTGCCAGCAGAAACCACCGTAGGGACAGGAGCTCCTACAATGAGCAGTTCTTC. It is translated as CASRNHRRDRSSYNEQFF.

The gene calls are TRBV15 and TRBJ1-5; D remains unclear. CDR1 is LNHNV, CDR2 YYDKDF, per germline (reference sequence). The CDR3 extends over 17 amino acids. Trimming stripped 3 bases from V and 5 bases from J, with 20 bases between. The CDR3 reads CATSRDPVDKGYQPQHF. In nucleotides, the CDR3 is TGTGCCACCAGCAGGGACCCGGTTGACAAGGGTTATCAGCCCCAGCATTTT.

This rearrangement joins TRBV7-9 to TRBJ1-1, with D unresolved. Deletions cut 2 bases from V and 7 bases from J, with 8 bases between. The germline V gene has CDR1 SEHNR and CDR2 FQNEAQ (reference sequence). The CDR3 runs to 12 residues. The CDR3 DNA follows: TGTGCCAGCAGCTTATCATCCTTTGAAGCTTTCTTT. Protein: CASSLSSFEAFF.

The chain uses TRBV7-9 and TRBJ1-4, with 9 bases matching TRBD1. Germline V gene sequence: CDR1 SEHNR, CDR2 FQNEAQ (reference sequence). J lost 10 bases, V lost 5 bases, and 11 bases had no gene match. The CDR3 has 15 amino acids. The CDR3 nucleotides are TGTGCCAGCAGCCGGAGGGGACAGGGATTGGGAAAACTGTTTTTT. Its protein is CASSRRGQGLGKLFF.

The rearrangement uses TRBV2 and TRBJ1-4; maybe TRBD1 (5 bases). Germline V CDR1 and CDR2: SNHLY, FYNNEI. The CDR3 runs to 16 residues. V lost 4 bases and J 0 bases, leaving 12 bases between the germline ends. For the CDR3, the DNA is TGTGCCAGCAGTGGAGGGACGGTTGCAACTAATGAAAAACTGTTTTTT. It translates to CASSGGTVATNEKLFF.

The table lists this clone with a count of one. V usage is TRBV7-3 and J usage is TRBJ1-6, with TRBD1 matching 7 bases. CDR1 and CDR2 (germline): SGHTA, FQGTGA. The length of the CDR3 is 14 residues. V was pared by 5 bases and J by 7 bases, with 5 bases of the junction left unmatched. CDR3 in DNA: TGTGCCAGCAGCCAGGGACAGACCAATTCACCCCTCCACTTT. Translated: CASSQGQTNSPLHF.

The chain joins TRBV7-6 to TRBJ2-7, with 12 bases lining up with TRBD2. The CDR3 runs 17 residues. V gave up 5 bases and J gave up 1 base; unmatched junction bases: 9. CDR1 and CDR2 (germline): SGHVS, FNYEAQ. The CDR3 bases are TGTGCCAGCAGCACGGTGGGCGGGACTAGCGGGTCCTACGAGCAGTACTTC. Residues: CASSTVGGTSGSYEQYF.

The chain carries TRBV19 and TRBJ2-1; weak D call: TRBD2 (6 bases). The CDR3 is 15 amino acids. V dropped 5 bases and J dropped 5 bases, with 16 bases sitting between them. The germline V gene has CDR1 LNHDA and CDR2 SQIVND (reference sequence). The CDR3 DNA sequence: TGTGCCAGTAGTTCCCACCTAGCGACTCACAATGAGCAGTTCTTC. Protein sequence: CASSSHLATHNEQFF.